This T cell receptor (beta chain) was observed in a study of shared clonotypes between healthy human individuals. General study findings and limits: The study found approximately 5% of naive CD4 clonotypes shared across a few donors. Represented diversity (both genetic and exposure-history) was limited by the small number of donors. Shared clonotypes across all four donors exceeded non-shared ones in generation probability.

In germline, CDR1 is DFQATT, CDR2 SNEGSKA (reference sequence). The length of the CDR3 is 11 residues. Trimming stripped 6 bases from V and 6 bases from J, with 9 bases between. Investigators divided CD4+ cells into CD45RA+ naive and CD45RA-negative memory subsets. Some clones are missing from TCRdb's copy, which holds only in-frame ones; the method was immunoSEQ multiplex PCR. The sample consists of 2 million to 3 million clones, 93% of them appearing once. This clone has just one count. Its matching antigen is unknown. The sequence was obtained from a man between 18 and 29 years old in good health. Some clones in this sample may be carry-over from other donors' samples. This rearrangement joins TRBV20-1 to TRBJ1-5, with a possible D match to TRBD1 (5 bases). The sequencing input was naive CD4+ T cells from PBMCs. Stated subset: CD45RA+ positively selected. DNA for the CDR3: TGCAGTGCGAAAAGGGGTCAGCCCCAGCATTTT. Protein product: CSAKRGQPQHF.